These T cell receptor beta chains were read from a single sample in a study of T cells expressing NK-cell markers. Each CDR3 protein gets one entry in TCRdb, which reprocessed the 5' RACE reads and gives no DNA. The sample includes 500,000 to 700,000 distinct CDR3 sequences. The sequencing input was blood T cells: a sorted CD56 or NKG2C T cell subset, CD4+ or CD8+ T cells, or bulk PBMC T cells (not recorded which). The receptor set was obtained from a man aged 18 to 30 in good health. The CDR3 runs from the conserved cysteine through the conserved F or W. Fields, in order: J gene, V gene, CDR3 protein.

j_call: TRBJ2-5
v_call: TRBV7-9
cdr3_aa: CASSLATGAETQYF

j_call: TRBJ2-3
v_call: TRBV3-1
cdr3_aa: CASSQFSGRRTDTQYF

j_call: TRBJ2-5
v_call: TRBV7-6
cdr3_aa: CASSGRSREAQYF

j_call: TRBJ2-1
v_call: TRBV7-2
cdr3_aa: CASRQPGVRYNEQFF

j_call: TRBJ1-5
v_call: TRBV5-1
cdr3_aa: CASSSGGRDQPQHF

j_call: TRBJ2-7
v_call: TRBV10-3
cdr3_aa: CAISGAYEQYF

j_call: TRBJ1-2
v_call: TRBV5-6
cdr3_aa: CASSFAGVTGYTF

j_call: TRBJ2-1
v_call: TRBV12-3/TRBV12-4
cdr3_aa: CATITRDGTYNEQFF

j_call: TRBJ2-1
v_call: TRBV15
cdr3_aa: CATSRDKLTGGVEQFF

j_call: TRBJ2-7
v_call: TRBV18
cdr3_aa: CASSPQTGGTSEQYF

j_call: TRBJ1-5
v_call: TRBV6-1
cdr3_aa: CASKSGHPNQPQHF

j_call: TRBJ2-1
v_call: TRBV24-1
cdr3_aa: CATTGTSGSNEQFF

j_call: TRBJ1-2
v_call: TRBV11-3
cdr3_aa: CASSPTGAEYTF

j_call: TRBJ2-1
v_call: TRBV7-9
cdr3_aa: CASSLVGSTYNEQFF

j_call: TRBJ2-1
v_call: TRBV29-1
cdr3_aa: CSVESASYNEQFF

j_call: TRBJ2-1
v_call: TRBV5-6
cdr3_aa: CASMLAGGDEQFF

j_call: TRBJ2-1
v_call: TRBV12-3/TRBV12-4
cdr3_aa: CASSLDGRRDEQFF

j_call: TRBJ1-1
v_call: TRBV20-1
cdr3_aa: CSASQHLNTEAFF

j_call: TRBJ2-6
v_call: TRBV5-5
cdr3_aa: CASSGTGVSGANVLTF

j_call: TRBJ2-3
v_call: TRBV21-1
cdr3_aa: CASSNLGTSGTTTDTQYF

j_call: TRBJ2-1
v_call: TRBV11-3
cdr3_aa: CASSLVTGTGAANEQFF

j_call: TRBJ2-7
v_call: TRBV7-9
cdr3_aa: CASSSTLTDYEQYF

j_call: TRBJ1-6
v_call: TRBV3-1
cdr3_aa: CASSQRDTSPLHF

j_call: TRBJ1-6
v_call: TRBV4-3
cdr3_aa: CASSRSRDSVSPLHF

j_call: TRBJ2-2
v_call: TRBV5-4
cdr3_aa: CASSPGTGQNTGELFF

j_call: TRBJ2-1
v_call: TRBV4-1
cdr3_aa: CASSRLGGEQFF

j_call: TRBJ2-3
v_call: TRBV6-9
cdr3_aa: CASSYSPLAGASTDTQYF

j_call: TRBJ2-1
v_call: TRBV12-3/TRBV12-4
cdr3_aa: CASDRAGMDEQFF

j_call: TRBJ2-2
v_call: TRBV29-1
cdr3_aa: CSVEDRFTGELFF

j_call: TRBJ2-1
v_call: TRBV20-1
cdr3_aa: CSARAGTSGLYNEQFF

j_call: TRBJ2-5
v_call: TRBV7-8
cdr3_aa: CASSRITGPASQYF

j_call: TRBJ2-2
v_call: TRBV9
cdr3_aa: CASSTRTSGLTGGELFF

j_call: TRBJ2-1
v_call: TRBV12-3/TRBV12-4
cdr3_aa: CASSLRDRPGNEQFF

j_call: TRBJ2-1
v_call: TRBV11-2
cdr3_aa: CASSSGFKSGISYNEQFF

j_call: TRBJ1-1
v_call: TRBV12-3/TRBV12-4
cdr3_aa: CASRTGRTASNTEAFF